A single sample is the source of the 12 T cell receptor beta chains below, sequenced in a study of glioma-infiltrating T cells (dated by TCRdb to the mid-2010s). The listed sequencing device is Illumina MiSeq. The iRepertoire nested amplicon-rescue multiplex PCR (arm-PCR) platform was used to amplify TCR alpha and beta CDR3 regions from RNA. The public reads were run again by TCRdb, first through fastp at Q25 and then through MiXCR, and only productive beta chains were kept. For every CDR3 protein sequence, its rows merge into one entry that carries the most common genes and DNA. Within this sample are more than 350,000 distinct CDR3 sequences, with roughly 41% of them counted one time only. The ten largest clonotypes hold more than 10% of the sample. Sequencing used glioma tissue, nonneoplastic brain tissue, or PBMCs (not recorded which). These receptors were collected from a human donor with low-grade glioma or glioblastoma, undergoing nonglioma brain surgery, or in good health (not recorded which).

This clonotype showed up just a few times. The rearrangement joins TRBV20-1 to TRBJ2-3; a possible D gene is TRBD2 (5 bases). Germline V gives CDR1 DFQATT, CDR2 SNEGSKA (reference sequence). The CDR3 has 13 amino acids. V was clipped by 3 bases and J by 8 bases, with 15 bases between them. The CDR3 DNA follows: TGCAGTGCTAGCGGACTCCACCTCCTTACGCAGTATTTT. Translated: CSASGLHLLTQYF.

Comments on this clonotype: A much larger clone lies a single base off, so this may be a read error. V is TRBV7-2 and J is TRBJ1-5; D unresolved. The CDR3 loop spans 14 amino acids. Trimming took 1 base from V and 2 from J, leaving 6 bases between them. Germline lookup yields CDR1 SGHTA and CDR2 FQGNSA. CDR3 bases: TGTGCCAGCAGCTTAGTGCCTGGCAATCAGCCCCAGCATTTT. Translating it yields CASSLVPGNQPQHF.

This sequence joins TRBV6-1 and TRBJ2-1; D might be TRBD1 or TRBD2, each matching 6 bases. The CDR3 is made up of 13 amino acids. The germline V and J ends were trimmed by 5 bases and 7 bases, with 12 bases remaining between them. Per germline, CDR1 MNHNS and CDR2 SASEGT. The chain's CDR3 is CASSRGVTNEQFF. The CDR3 nucleotides read TGTGCCAGCAGTAGGGGGGTGACGAATGAGCAGTTCTTC.

Note on this clonotype: A much larger clone differs from this one at a single base, so this may be a read error. V is TRBV28 and J is TRBJ1-5; TRBD1 aligns across 7 bases. Germline V gene data show CDR1 as MDHEN and CDR2 as SYDVKM. J was trimmed by 5 bases and V by 5 bases; bases with no gene match: 9. This CDR3 is 15 amino acids long. CDR3 sequence: CASSTKQGFYQPQHF. DNA of the CDR3: TGTGCCAGCAGTACAAAACAGGGGTTTTATCAGCCCCAGCATTTT.

This clonotype was observed many times. J is TRBJ1-2 and V is TRBV28; 7 bases are a match to TRBD1. V shed 5 bases and J 5 bases; nucleotides not matched to a gene: 8. CDR1 MDHEN and CDR2 SYDVKM come from the germline V gene. The length of the CDR3 is 14 residues. The CDR3 nucleotides are TGTGCCAGCAGTCTTAACAGGGGCTGGTATGGCTACACCTTC. Protein: CASSLNRGWYGYTF.

This clonotype was observed a few times. This sequence joins TRBV12-3 or TRBV12-4 and TRBJ1-5, with D maybe TRBD1 (6 bases). CDR3 length equals 13 residues. The V end lost 8 bases, the J end lost 3 bases, and 11 bases lay between the germline ends. CDR3 nucleotide sequence: TGTGCCAGCTGCGGACAGTTCAATCAGCCCCAGCATTTT. Encoded protein: CASCGQFNQPQHF.

The chain joins TRBV28 to TRBJ1-1; D ambiguous. The CDR3 consists of 15 residues. Per germline, CDR1 MDHEN and CDR2 SYDVKM. V lost 2 bases to trimming and J lost 2 bases, with 12 bases between them. In DNA form, the CDR3 reads TGTGCCAGCAGTTTAGGAGGGTTTGAAAACACTGAAGCTTTCTTT. Translated: CASSLGGFENTEAFF.

V usage is TRBV11-1 and J usage is TRBJ2-2; D is ambiguous. V lost 5 bases, J lost 3 bases, and 10 bases lay in between. The CDR3 totals 14 residues. CDR1 is SGHAT, CDR2 FQDESV, per germline (reference sequence). The CDR3 region is CASSPRLDTGELFF. In DNA, the CDR3 is TGTGCCAGCAGCCCTAGACTGGACACCGGGGAGCTGTTTTTT.

The chain combines TRBV20-1 with TRBJ2-1; 7 positions agree with TRBD2. The J segment lost 4 bases and the V segment lost 1 base, leaving 10 bases of the junction unmatched. Germline loops: CDR1 DFQATT, CDR2 SNEGSKA (reference sequence). This CDR3 is built from 16 residues. The CDR3 spells CSARAGEGGEYNEQFF. The CDR3 nucleotides read TGCAGTGCTAGAGCAGGCGAGGGAGGGGAGTACAATGAGCAGTTCTTC.

The DNA for the CDR3 is TGTGCCAGCACCGGCGGGAGGGGTCTCGGGGAGACCCAGTACTTC. Translation: CASTGGRGLGETQYF. V and J are TRBV2 and TRBJ2-5; 9 nucleotides match TRBD2. V shed 7 bases, J shed 5 bases, and the junction held 11 bases outside the gene matches. CDR1 is SNHLY and CDR2 is FYNNEI in the germline V gene. The CDR3 has 15 residues. Combining the CDR3 with reference TRBV2 and TRBJ2-5 gives the whole variable domain EPEVTQTPSHQVTQMGQEVILRCVPISNHLYFYWYRQILGQKVEFLVSFYNNEISEKSEIFDDQFSVERPDGSNFTLKIRSTKLEDSAMYFCASTGGRGLGETQYFGPGTRLLVL.

This clonotype was observed many times. The genes are TRBV27 and TRBJ2-3; TRBD2 matches at 7 bases. V was clipped by 5 bases and J by 0 bases; unmatched bases: 5. CDR1 MNHEY and CDR2 SMNVEV come from the germline V gene (reference sequence). The CDR3 covers 15 residues. CDR3 sequence (DNA): TGTGCCAGCAGTCTACTAGCGATCAGCACAGATACGCAGTATTTT. It specifies CASSLLAISTDTQYF.

The chain couples TRBV27 to TRBJ1-4; no firm D call. V was cut by 6 bases and J by 4 bases, with 18 bases left in between. Germline V lookup: CDR1 MNHEY, CDR2 SMNVEV (reference sequence). This CDR3 is 16 amino acids long. The CDR3 spells CASSVGGDAVNEKLFF. CDR3 DNA: TGTGCCAGCAGCGTAGGCGGGGATGCCGTTAATGAAAAACTGTTTTTT.